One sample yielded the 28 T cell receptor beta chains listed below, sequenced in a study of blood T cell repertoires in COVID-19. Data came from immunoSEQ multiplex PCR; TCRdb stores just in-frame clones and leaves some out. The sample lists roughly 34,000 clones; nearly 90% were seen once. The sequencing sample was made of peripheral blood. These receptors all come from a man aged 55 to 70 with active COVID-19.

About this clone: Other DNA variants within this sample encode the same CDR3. The chain's CDR3 is CASSQTTGGGETQYF. As DNA, the CDR3 is TGTGCCAGCAGCCAAACGACAGGGGGCGGGGAGACCCAGTACTTC. The rearrangement joins TRBV3-1 (or the pseudogene TRBV3-2) to TRBJ2-5, with 10 positions matching TRBD1. Germline lookup yields CDR1 LGHDT and CDR2 YNNKEL (reference sequence). Trimming took 2 bases from V and 5 from J; bases not matched to a gene: 5. The CDR3 sequence is 15 residues long.

CDR3 in amino acids: CASSQLGQGAGANEKLFF. CDR3 DNA sequence: TGTGCCAGTAGTCAATTGGGACAGGGGGCTGGAGCTAATGAAAAACTGTTTTTT. V usage is TRBV19 and J usage is TRBJ1-4; 12 bases map to TRBD1. CDR1 LNHDA and CDR2 SQIVND come from the germline V gene (reference sequence). The CDR3 is 18 amino acids. J gave up 3 bases and V 5 bases, and 10 bases lay outside the gene matches.

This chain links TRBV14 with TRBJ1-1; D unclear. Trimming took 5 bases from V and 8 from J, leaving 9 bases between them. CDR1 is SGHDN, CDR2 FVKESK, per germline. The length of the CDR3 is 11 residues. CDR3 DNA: TGTGCCAGCAGCACCAGCAGGGAAGCTTTCTTT. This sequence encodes CASSTSREAFF.

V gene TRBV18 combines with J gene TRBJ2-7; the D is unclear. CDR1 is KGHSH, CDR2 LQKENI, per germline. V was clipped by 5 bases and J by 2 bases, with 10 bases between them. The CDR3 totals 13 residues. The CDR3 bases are TGTGCCAGCTCAACGGTCGCCACCTACGAGCAGTACTTC. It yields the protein CASSTVATYEQYF.

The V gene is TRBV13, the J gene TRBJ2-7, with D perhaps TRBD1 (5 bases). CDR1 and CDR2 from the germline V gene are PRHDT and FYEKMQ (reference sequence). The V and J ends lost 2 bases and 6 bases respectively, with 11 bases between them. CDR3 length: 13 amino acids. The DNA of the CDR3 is TGTGCCAGCAGCTTAAGCAGGGCCCGCGAGCAGTACTTC. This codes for CASSLSRAREQYF.

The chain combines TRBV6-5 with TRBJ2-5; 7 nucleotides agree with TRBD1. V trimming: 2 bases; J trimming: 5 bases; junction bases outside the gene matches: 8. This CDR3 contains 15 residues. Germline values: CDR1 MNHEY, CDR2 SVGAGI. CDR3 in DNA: TGTGCCAGCAGTTACACAGGGGCGGCGGCGGAGACCCAGTACTTC. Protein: CASSYTGAAAETQYF.

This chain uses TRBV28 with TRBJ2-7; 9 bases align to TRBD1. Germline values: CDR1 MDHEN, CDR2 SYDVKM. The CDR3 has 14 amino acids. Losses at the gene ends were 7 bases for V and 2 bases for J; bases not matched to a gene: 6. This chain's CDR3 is CASNFGQGTYEQYF. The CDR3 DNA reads TGTGCCAGCAACTTCGGACAGGGGACCTACGAGCAGTACTTC.

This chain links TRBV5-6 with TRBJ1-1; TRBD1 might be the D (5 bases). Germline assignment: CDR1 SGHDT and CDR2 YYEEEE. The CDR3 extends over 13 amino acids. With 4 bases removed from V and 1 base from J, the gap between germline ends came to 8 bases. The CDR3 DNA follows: TGTGCCAGCAGCCCAACAGGGAACACTGAAGCTTTCTTT. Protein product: CASSPTGNTEAFF.

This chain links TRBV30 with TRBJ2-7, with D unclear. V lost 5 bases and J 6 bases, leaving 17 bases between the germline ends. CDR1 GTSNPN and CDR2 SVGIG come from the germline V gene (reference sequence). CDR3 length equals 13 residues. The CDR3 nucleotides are TGTGCCTGGGGGCCCTTTAGGTCGGGCGAGCAGTACTTC. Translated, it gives CAWGPFRSGEQYF.

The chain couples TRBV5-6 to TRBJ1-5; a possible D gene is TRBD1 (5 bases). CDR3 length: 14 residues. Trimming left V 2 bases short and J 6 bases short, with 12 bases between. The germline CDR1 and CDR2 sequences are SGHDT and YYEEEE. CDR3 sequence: CASSFGGRGQPQHF. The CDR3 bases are TGTGCCAGCAGCTTCGGGGGGAGGGGTCAGCCCCAGCATTTT.

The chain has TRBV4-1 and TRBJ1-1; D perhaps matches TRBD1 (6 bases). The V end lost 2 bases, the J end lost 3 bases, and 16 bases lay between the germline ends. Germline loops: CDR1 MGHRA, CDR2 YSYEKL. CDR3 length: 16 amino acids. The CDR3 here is CASSQKEGGADTEAFF. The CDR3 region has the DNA TGCGCCAGCAGCCAAAAAGAAGGGGGGGCGGACACTGAAGCTTTCTTT.

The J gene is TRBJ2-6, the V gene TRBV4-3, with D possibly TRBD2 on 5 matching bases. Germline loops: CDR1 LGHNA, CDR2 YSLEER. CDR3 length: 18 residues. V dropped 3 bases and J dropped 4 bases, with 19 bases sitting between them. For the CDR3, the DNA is TGCGCCAGCAGCCACGCCGGCGGGTCCCCGAGGGGGGCCAACGTCCTGACTTTC. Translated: CASSHAGGSPRGANVLTF.

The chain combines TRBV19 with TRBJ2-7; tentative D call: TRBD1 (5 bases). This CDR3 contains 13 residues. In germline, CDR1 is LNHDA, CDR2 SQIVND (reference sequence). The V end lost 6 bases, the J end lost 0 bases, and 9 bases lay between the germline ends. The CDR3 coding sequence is TGTGCCAGTAGCCAGGGCGTCTCCTACGAGCAGTACTTC. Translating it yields CASSQGVSYEQYF.

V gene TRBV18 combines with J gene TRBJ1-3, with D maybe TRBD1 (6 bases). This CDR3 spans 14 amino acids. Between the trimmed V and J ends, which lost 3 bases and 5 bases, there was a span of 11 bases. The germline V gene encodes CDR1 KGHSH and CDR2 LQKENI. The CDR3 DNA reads TGTGCCAGCTCACCGACAGGAGGTAGAAACACCATATATTTT. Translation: CASSPTGGRNTIYF.

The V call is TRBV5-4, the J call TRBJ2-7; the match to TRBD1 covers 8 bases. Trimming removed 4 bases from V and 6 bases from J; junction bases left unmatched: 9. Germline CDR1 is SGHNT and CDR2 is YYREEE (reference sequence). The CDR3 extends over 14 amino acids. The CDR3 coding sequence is TGTGCCAGCAGCGAAAGGACAGGGTTCGGCGAGCAGTACTTC. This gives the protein CASSERTGFGEQYF.

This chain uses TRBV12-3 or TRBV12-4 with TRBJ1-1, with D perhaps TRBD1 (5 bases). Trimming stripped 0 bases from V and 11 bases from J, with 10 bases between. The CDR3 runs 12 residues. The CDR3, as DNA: TGTGCCAGCAGTTTAGCCAGGGTTGCGGCTTTCTTT. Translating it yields CASSLARVAAFF.

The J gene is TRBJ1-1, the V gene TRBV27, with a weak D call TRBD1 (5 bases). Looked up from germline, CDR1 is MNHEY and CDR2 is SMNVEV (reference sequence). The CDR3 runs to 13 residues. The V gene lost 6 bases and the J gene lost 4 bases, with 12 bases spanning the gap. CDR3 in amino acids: CASRLQGPTEAFF. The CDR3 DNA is TGTGCCAGCAGACTTCAGGGTCCCACTGAAGCTTTCTTT.

CDR3 sequence reads: CATSRGQGVGYGYTF. The CDR3 coding sequence is TGTGCCACCAGCAGGGGACAGGGCGTCGGCTATGGCTACACCTTC. V usage is TRBV15 and J usage is TRBJ1-2; 9 bases map to TRBD1. The ends lost 3 bases at V and 4 bases at J; junction bases unmatched: 6. This CDR3 spans 15 amino acids. CDR1 and CDR2 from the germline V gene are LNHNV and YYDKDF (reference sequence).

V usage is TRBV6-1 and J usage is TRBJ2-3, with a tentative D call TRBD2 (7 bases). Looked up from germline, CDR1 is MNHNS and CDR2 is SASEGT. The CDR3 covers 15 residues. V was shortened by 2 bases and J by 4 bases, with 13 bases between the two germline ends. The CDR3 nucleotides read TGTGCCAGCAGTGAAAGGGGGGGCCCTTCAGATACGCAGTATTTT. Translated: CASSERGGPSDTQYF.

The CDR3 nucleotides are TGTGCCAGCAGCCACCCCCTGGGCGGGGGCCCCCAGGAGCAGTACTTC. Protein sequence: CASSHPLGGGPQEQYF. The chain combines TRBV7-9 with TRBJ2-7, with D perhaps TRBD2 (7 bases). Trimming left V 5 bases short and J 7 bases short, with 24 bases between. Germline CDR1 reads SEHNR; CDR2 reads FQNEAQ (reference sequence). There are 16 residues in the CDR3. Full variable domain (missing parts from reference TRBV7-9 and TRBJ2-7): DTGVSQNPRHKITKRGQNVTFRCDPISEHNRLYWYRQTLGQGPEFLTYFQNEAQLEKSRLLSDRFSAERPKGSFSTLEIQRTEQGDSAMYLCASSHPLGGGPQEQYFGPGTRLTVT.

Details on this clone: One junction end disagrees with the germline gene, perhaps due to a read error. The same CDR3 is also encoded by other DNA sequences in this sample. The CDR3 nucleotides read TGTGCCAGCTCATCGTCACAGGGGAGTAATTCACCTCTCCACTTT. Amino acid sequence: CASSSSQGSNSPLHF. The chain employs TRBV18 and TRBJ1-6, with 7 bases lining up with TRBD1. The CDR3 is 15 amino acids. Germline-derived CDR1 and CDR2 are KGHSH and LQKENI.

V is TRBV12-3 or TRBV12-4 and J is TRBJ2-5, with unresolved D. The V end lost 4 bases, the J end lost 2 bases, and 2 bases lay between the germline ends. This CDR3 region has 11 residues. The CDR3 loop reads CASSSQETQYF. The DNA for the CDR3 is TGTGCCAGCAGTTCTCAAGAGACCCAGTACTTC.

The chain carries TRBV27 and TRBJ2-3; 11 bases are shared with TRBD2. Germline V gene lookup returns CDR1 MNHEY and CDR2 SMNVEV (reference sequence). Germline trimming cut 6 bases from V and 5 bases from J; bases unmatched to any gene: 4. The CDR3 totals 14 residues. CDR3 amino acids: CASRPGTSGDTQYF. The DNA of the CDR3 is TGTGCCAGCAGACCCGGGACTAGCGGAGATACGCAGTATTTT.

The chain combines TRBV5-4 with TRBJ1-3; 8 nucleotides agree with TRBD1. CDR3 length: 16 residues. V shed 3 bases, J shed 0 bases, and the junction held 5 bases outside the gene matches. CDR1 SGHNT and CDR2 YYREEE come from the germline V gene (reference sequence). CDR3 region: CASSYGQGISGNTIYF. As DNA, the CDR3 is TGTGCCAGCAGCTACGGACAGGGAATCTCTGGAAACACCATATATTTT.

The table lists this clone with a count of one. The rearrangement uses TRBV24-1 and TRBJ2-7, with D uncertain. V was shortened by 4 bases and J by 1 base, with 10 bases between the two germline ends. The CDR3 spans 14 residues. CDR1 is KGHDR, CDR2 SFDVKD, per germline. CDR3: CATSDPTLSYEQYF. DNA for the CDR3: TGTGCCACCAGTGACCCGACACTGTCCTACGAGCAGTACTTC.

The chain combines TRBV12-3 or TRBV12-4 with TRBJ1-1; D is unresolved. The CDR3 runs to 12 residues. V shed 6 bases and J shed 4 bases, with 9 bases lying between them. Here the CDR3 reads CASSHSGTEAFF. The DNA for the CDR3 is TGTGCCAGCAGCCACTCGGGCACTGAAGCTTTCTTT.

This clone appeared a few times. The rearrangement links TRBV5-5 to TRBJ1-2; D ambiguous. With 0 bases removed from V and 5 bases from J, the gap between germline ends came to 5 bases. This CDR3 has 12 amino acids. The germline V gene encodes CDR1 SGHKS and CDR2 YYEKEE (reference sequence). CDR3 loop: CASSLGGYGYTF. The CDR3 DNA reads TGTGCCAGCAGCTTGGGAGGGTATGGCTACACCTTC.

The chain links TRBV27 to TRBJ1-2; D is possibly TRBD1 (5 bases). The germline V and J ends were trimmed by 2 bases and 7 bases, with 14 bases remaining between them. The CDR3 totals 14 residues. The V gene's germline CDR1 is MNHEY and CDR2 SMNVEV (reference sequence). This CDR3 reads CASSLGWGGGGYTF. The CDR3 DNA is TGTGCCAGCAGTTTAGGATGGGGGGGAGGTGGCTACACCTTC.